The 28 T cell receptor beta chains in this list originate from one sample, sequenced in a study of T cell responses to AZD1222 COVID-19 vaccine listed by TCRdb under 2021. The library was produced with the immunoSEQ multiplex PCR assay. TCRdb stores this immuneACCESS table with in-frame sequences only. Part of the clones is absent; in the studies checked, under half of the shortfall reflects unresolved V genes, and no reason is known for the rest. A total of approximately 190,000 clones appear in this sample, 80% to 95% of them only once. The ten largest clones take up 1% to 1.5% of the sample. In light of the paper, this sample's time point label describes: baseline before first vaccination. Sequencing used peripheral blood, obtained on day 0 of AZD1222 vaccination. Source of these receptors: an adult in good health.

V and J are TRBV18 and TRBJ1-1; D uncertain. CDR3 length: 14 residues. V was trimmed by 0 bases and J by 4 bases, leaving 9 bases between them. Germline V gene lookup returns CDR1 KGHSH and CDR2 LQKENI. CDR3 nucleotides: TGTGCCAGCTCACCACCGATAGCGTCCACTGAAGCTTTCTTT. It codes for CASSPPIASTEAFF.

V gene TRBV19 combines with J gene TRBJ1-1; 7 nucleotides line up with TRBD1. V shed 3 bases, J shed 1 base, and the junction held 2 bases outside the gene matches. The CDR3 extends over 14 amino acids. Germline-derived CDR1 and CDR2 are LNHDA and SQIVND (reference sequence). For the CDR3, the DNA is TGTGCCAGTAGTATGCGACAGGGGAACACTGAAGCTTTCTTT. Its protein product is CASSMRQGNTEAFF.

J is TRBJ1-5 and V is TRBV7-4; the D gene is possibly TRBD1 (5 bases). The V end lost 1 base, the J end lost 0 bases, and 19 bases lay between the germline ends. The CDR3 runs to 19 residues. Germline CDR1 is SGHVT and CDR2 is SQSDAQ. In DNA, the CDR3 is TGTGCCAGCAGCTTAGTAACTTCTCCGGGGGACTATAGCAATCAGCCCCAGCATTTT. Translated: CASSLVTSPGDYSNQPQHF.

A word on this clone: Other DNA sequences in the sample encode the same CDR3. The chain couples TRBV24-1 to TRBJ1-4; possible D gene TRBD1, 5 bases. Trimming took 4 bases from V and 5 from J, leaving 13 bases between them. This CDR3 comprises 15 residues. CDR1 KGHDR and CDR2 SFDVKD come from the germline V gene. CDR3 DNA: TGTGCCACCAGTGACTCCGGGACTGCCAATGAAAAACTGTTTTTT. It specifies CATSDSGTANEKLFF.

The V and J genes are TRBV5-1 and TRBJ2-2, with TRBD2 identical over 9 bases. This CDR3 spans 15 amino acids. V gave up 3 bases and J gave up 4 bases; unmatched junction bases: 4. The germline V gene has CDR1 SGHRS and CDR2 YFSETQ. In DNA form, the CDR3 reads TGCGCCAGCAGCTCTAGCGGGGTGGGCACCGGGGAGCTGTTTTTT. Translated: CASSSSGVGTGELFF.

This clone was detected once. The V gene is TRBV10-3, the J gene TRBJ1-1, with a weak D call TRBD1 (5 bases). The germline CDR1 and CDR2 sequences are ENHRY and SYGVKD. There are 14 residues in the CDR3. The V gene lost 6 bases and the J gene lost 3 bases, with 14 bases spanning the gap. The CDR3 DNA follows: TGTGCCATCAGCGCCAATTCAGGGCACACTGAAGCTTTCTTT. Its translation: CAISANSGHTEAFF.

J is TRBJ2-1 and V is TRBV5-1; tentatively, D is TRBD1 or TRBD2 (5 bases each). The CDR3 length is 18 residues. Germline CDR1 is SGHRS and CDR2 is YFSETQ. V was shortened by 4 bases and J by 0 bases, with 20 bases between the two germline ends. Here the CDR3 DNA reads TGCGCCAGCAGCGCAACCGGGACGGCCGCCGGCTCCTACAATGAGCAGTTCTTC. This gives the protein CASSATGTAAGSYNEQFF.

J is TRBJ2-3 and V is TRBV5-4, with D possibly being TRBD1 (7 bases). Trimming cost V 1 base and J 2 bases, with 17 bases left between them. CDR3 length: 17 residues. Germline CDR1 reads SGHNT; CDR2 reads YYREEE (reference sequence). As DNA, the CDR3 is TGTGCCAGCAGCTTGTATCAGGCAGGGGGGTTCACAGATACGCAGTATTTT. Its protein is CASSLYQAGGFTDTQYF.

The V gene is TRBV5-1, the J gene TRBJ1-6; TRBD1 matches 7 bases. This CDR3 spans 13 amino acids. CDR1 is SGHRS and CDR2 is YFSETQ in the germline V gene. Unmatched junction bases numbered 4, after V lost 3 bases and J lost 10 bases. The CDR3 coding sequence is TGCGCCAGCAGCTCCGGGACAGTATCACCCCTCCACTTT. Protein sequence: CASSSGTVSPLHF.

The V call is TRBV5-4, the J call TRBJ2-3; D is perhaps TRBD2 (7 bases). The CDR3 totals 14 residues. Germline loops: CDR1 SGHNT, CDR2 YYREEE (reference sequence). With 3 bases removed from V and 5 bases from J, the gap between germline ends came to 13 bases. In nucleotides, the CDR3 is TGTGCCAGCAGCTCGAGGGGGGGAGGAGATACGCAGTATTTT. Protein sequence: CASSSRGGGDTQYF. Variable domain in full (rest from reference TRBV5-4 and TRBJ2-3): ETGVTQSPTHLIKTRGQQVTLRCSSQSGHNTVSWYQQALGQGPQFIFQYYREEENGRGNFPPRFSGLQFPNYSSELNVNALELDDSALYLCASSSRGGGDTQYFGPGTRLTVL.

V gene TRBV18 combines with J gene TRBJ1-1; D is uncertain. V lost 4 bases and J 3 bases, leaving 9 bases between the germline ends. The CDR3 extends over 13 amino acids. CDR1 is KGHSH and CDR2 is LQKENI in the germline V gene. Written as DNA, the CDR3 is TGTGCCAGCTCACAGGGATCGGACACTGAAGCTTTCTTT. This translates into CASSQGSDTEAFF.

The V and J genes are TRBV2 and TRBJ2-7, with D hard to call. The CDR3 loop spans 12 amino acids. From germline, CDR1 is SNHLY and CDR2 FYNNEI. V dropped 5 bases and J dropped 3 bases, with 8 bases sitting between them. The CDR3, as DNA: TGTGCCAGCAGTCTCCTTAGCTACGAGCAGTACTTC. It codes for CASSLLSYEQYF.

The chain recombines TRBV9 with TRBJ2-3; 7 positions agree with TRBD2. The CDR3 runs to 16 residues. In germline, CDR1 is SGDLS, CDR2 YYNGEE. V gave up 4 bases and J gave up 2 bases; unmatched junction bases: 10. The CDR3 is CASSITGEGITDTQYF. CDR3 coding DNA: TGTGCCAGCAGCATAACGGGGGAGGGAATCACAGATACGCAGTATTTT. Full variable domain (missing parts from reference TRBV9 and TRBJ2-3): DSGVTQTPKHLITATGQRVTLRCSPRSGDLSVYWYQQSLDQGLQFLIQYYNGEERAKGNILERFSAQQFPDLHSELNLSSLELGDSALYFCASSITGEGITDTQYFGPGTRLTVL.

The gene calls are TRBV7-8 and TRBJ1-5, with a tentative D call TRBD1 (6 bases). V shed 5 bases and J shed 2 bases, with 10 bases lying between them. The germline V gene encodes CDR1 SGHVS and CDR2 FQNEAQ. This CDR3 has 14 residues. This chain's CDR3 is CASSPGVGNQPQHF. CDR3 nucleotides: TGTGCCAGCAGCCCAGGGGTAGGCAATCAGCCCCAGCATTTT.

The chain carries TRBV7-7 and TRBJ2-1; the D call may be TRBD1 or TRBD2 (5 bases each). Trimming cost V 4 bases and J 5 bases, with 12 bases left between them. CDR3 length equals 14 residues. Per the germline V gene, CDR1 is SSHAT and CDR2 is FNYEAQ (reference sequence). In DNA form, the CDR3 reads TGTGCCAGCAGCTCCCCGGGACCAGACAATGAGCAGTTCTTC. Amino acid sequence: CASSSPGPDNEQFF.

The rearrangement uses TRBV4-3 and TRBJ1-6; D remains unclear. This CDR3 comprises 18 residues. Germline assignment: CDR1 LGHNA and CDR2 YSLEER. The ends were cut back, 1 base at V and 7 bases at J, with 20 bases in the middle. CDR3: CASSQGSTLAGWNSPLHF. CDR3 bases: TGCGCCAGCAGCCAAGGATCCACCCTCGCGGGGTGGAATTCACCCCTCCACTTT.

This clone has only one observation. This chain uses TRBV4-3 with TRBJ2-3; 11 nucleotides agree with TRBD1. The CDR3 is 15 amino acids. Germline CDR1 is LGHNA and CDR2 is YSLEER. Unmatched junction bases numbered 3, after V lost 2 bases and J lost 5 bases. The CDR3 DNA is TGCGCCAGCAGCCAACGGGGACAGGGGGTAGATACGCAGTATTTT. It translates to CASSQRGQGVDTQYF.

J is TRBJ1-1 and V is TRBV18; no firm D call. The CDR3 contains 12 residues. V lost 7 bases, J lost 1 base, and 7 bases lay in between. Germline CDR1 reads KGHSH; CDR2 reads LQKENI. The CDR3 coding sequence is TGTGCCAGCTTAACCCCGAACACTGAAGCTTTCTTT. As protein: CASLTPNTEAFF.

The DNA of the CDR3 is TGTGCCAGCAGCGTAGGGGGGCAGAACTCCAATGAGCAGTTCTTC. Its protein is CASSVGGQNSNEQFF. The rearrangement joins TRBV9 to TRBJ2-1; tentatively, D is TRBD1 (6 bases). The CDR3 runs 15 residues. CDR1 is SGDLS, CDR2 YYNGEE, per germline. V was trimmed by 0 bases and J by 6 bases, leaving 13 bases between them.

The CDR3 DNA sequence: TGTGCCAGCAGTTCTCACGGGAGCCTGAGCAATCAGCCCCAGCATTTT. Translating it yields CASSSHGSLSNQPQHF. V and J are TRBV6-5 and TRBJ1-5; D remains unclear. Per germline, CDR1 MNHEY and CDR2 SVGAGI. The CDR3 runs 16 residues. Trimming pared 4 bases from V and 1 base from J, leaving 14 bases between.

The count of this clone is one. The chain links TRBV7-2 to TRBJ2-7; 7 nucleotides align to TRBD2. Germline values: CDR1 SGHTA, CDR2 FQGNSA. The CDR3 consists of 15 residues. Trimming took 1 base from V and 0 from J; bases not matched to a gene: 3. The CDR3 DNA is TGTGCCAGCAGCTTAGGAGCGGGGAGCTCCTACGAGCAGTACTTC. It codes for CASSLGAGSSYEQYF.

The chain is built from TRBV19 and TRBJ2-3; 7 positions agree with TRBD2. This CDR3 is 16 amino acids long. CDR1 and CDR2 from the germline V gene are LNHDA and SQIVND (reference sequence). V gave up 5 bases and J gave up 1 base; unmatched junction bases: 9. This CDR3 reads CASSPRVAGRTDTQYF. CDR3 nucleotides: TGTGCCAGTAGTCCCCGGGTAGCGGGTCGCACAGATACGCAGTATTTT.

The chain employs TRBV29-1 and TRBJ2-3; D uncertain. This CDR3 has 11 amino acids. The germline V gene has CDR1 SQVTM and CDR2 ANQGSEA. Between the trimmed V and J ends, which lost 4 bases and 6 bases, there was a span of 8 bases. This CDR3 reads CSVAPGDTQYF. DNA for the CDR3: TGCAGCGTTGCGCCCGGGGATACGCAGTATTTT.

The J gene is TRBJ2-1, the V gene TRBV7-3; no reliable D call. The CDR3 spans 13 residues. Germline V lookup: CDR1 SGHTA, CDR2 FQGTGA. Trimming pared 0 bases from V and 5 bases from J, leaving 5 bases between. CDR3 DNA: TGTGCCAGCAGCTTAACGCCGGACAATGAGCAGTTCTTC. The encoded protein is CASSLTPDNEQFF.

V and J are TRBV6-2 or TRBV6-3 and TRBJ2-3, with D unresolved. Trimming took 2 bases from V and 0 from J, leaving 9 bases between them. From germline, CDR1 is MNHEY and CDR2 SVGEGT. The length of the CDR3 is 15 residues. CDR3 DNA: TGTGCCAGCAGTTACCCGGTTTCTAGCACAGATACGCAGTATTTT. This translates into CASSYPVSSTDTQYF.

This clone was seen a handful of times. V gene TRBV5-1 combines with J gene TRBJ1-2; D remains ambiguous. Trimming pared 4 bases from V and 4 bases from J, leaving 11 bases between. This CDR3 comprises 13 residues. Germline assignment: CDR1 SGHRS and CDR2 YFSETQ. CDR3 amino acids: CASSVNLGYGYTF. The CDR3 coding sequence is TGCGCCAGCAGCGTGAACCTCGGCTATGGCTACACCTTC.

This clone was seen only once. The rearrangement joins TRBV11-2 to TRBJ1-1, with D uncertain. The germline V gene encodes CDR1 SGHAT and CDR2 FQNNGV. The CDR3 runs to 13 residues. The ends were cut back, 0 bases at V and 11 bases at J, with 13 bases in the middle. CDR3 region: CASSLERIGMAFF. CDR3 bases: TGTGCCAGCAGCTTAGAGCGAATTGGAATGGCTTTCTTT.

This chain uses TRBV19 with TRBJ1-5; a possible D gene is TRBD1 (5 bases). Germline values: CDR1 LNHDA, CDR2 SQIVND (reference sequence). The CDR3 length is 14 residues. Trimming removed 9 bases at V and 0 bases at J, with 12 bases between. This CDR3 is CASRDSTSNQPQHF. The DNA of the CDR3 is TGTGCCAGCCGGGACTCCACTAGCAATCAGCCCCAGCATTTT.